This TCR beta chain was captured by sequencing in a study of blood T cell repertoires in COVID-19. As for the study in general: Material from acute and convalescent COVID-19 was sourced from the United States, Italy and Spain. PBMCs, B-cell-depleted T cells, or T cells provided the cDNA or gDNA that made up the material.

Some clones are missing from TCRdb's copy, which holds only in-frame ones; the method was immunoSEQ multiplex PCR. Here the sample spans approximately 150,000 clones, 80% to 90% being singletons. The germline V gene has CDR1 MNHEY and CDR2 SVGAGI. V shed 6 bases and J shed 6 bases, with 15 bases lying between them. The CDR3 length is 13 residues. The chain recombines TRBV6-5 with TRBJ2-7; D is perhaps TRBD2 (5 bases). The sequence derives from a woman over 75 with acute or convalescent COVID-19. Input material: peripheral blood. The CDR3 DNA reads TGTGCCAGCAGGGCCGTGAGGGCGGGCGAGCAGTACTTC. It translates to CASRAVRAGEQYF.